The next 9 T cell receptor beta chains were all read from a single sample in a study of T cell responses to AZD1222 COVID-19 vaccine. TCRdb keeps only in-frame clones here, not all; method: immunoSEQ multiplex PCR. The data contain fewer than 95,000 clones, roughly 90% of them singletons. The sequencing used peripheral blood, collected 28 days after the second AZD1222 dose. The receptors stem from an adult who received the AZD1222 COVID-19 vaccine.

This chain connects TRBV7-9 to TRBJ1-1; no definite D call. The V gene lost 8 bases and the J gene lost 3 bases, with 16 bases spanning the gap. The CDR3 is 14 amino acids. Germline V lookup: CDR1 SEHNR, CDR2 FQNEAQ (reference sequence). The CDR3 protein is CASDASWGHTEAFF. The CDR3 coding sequence is TGTGCCAGCGATGCCTCCTGGGGTCACACTGAAGCTTTCTTT.

This sequence joins TRBV28 and TRBJ1-1, with unresolved D. The germline gives CDR1 MDHEN, CDR2 SYDVKM. V was trimmed by 3 bases and J by 1 base, leaving 12 bases between them. The CDR3 sequence is 15 residues long. The CDR3 sequence: CASSLPGQPNTEAFF. The DNA for the CDR3 is TGTGCCAGCAGTTTGCCCGGGCAGCCGAACACTGAAGCTTTCTTT.

The genes are TRBV7-2 and TRBJ1-6, with D possibly TRBD1 on 5 matching bases. Germline CDR1 and CDR2: SGHTA and FQGNSA. Trimming removed 3 bases at V and 3 bases at J, with 15 bases between. The CDR3 spans 17 residues. CDR3 residues: CASSFQFGTGYNSPLHF. The CDR3 nucleotides read TGTGCCAGCAGCTTCCAATTCGGGACCGGCTATAATTCACCCCTCCACTTT.

Concerning this clone: The junction departs from germline at one end; a sequencing error may be responsible. The gene calls are TRBV2 and TRBJ1-2; TRBD1 aligns across 8 bases. The CDR3 extends over 15 amino acids. Germline loops: CDR1 SNHLY, CDR2 FYNNEI. CDR3 amino acids: CASREGQGPNYGYTF. CDR3 sequence (DNA): TGTGCCAGCAGGGAAGGACAGGGTCCCAACTATGGCTACACCTTC.

The rearrangement links TRBV7-2 to TRBJ1-3, with TRBD1 matching over 7 bases. The CDR3 totals 15 residues. Germline lookup yields CDR1 SGHTA and CDR2 FQGNSA. V dropped 4 bases and J dropped 8; count of bases not matched to a gene: 11. The CDR3 spells CASSSQTGWGDTIYF. The CDR3 DNA follows: TGTGCCAGCAGCTCGCAGACAGGGTGGGGAGACACCATATATTTT.

The J gene is TRBJ2-1, the V gene TRBV11-2; unclear D gene. The CDR3 has 15 residues. Germline V gene data show CDR1 as SGHAT and CDR2 as FQNNGV. Trimming took off 0 bases at V and 2 bases at J, with 8 bases between the two ends. CDR3 nucleotides: TGTGCCAGCAGCTTAGATACCTGGGCCTACAATGAGCAGTTCTTC. Protein: CASSLDTWAYNEQFF.

This clone was seen once. The J gene is TRBJ1-1, the V gene TRBV11-3; TRBD1 agrees at 7 bases. The germline CDR1 and CDR2 sequences are SGHNT and YENEEA. This CDR3 contains 12 residues. J lost 7 bases, V lost 5 bases, and 4 bases had no gene match. In nucleotides, the CDR3 is TGTGCCAGCAGCGACGACAGGGTTGAAGCTTTCTTT. The encoded protein is CASSDDRVEAFF.

This chain links TRBV28 with TRBJ1-2; 7 nucleotides line up with TRBD1. The CDR3 is 13 amino acids. Per germline, CDR1 MDHEN and CDR2 SYDVKM. The J segment lost 1 base and the V segment lost 10 bases, leaving 6 bases of the junction unmatched. CDR3 amino acids: CATWDRLNYGYTF. The CDR3 nucleotides read TGTGCCACCTGGGACAGACTTAACTATGGCTACACCTTC.

The V call is TRBV5-4, the J call TRBJ2-5; 7 bases agree with TRBD1. The ends lost 1 base at V and 0 bases at J; junction bases unmatched: 6. The CDR3 covers 16 residues. Germline CDR1 and CDR2: SGHNT and YYREEE (reference sequence). The CDR3 coding sequence is TGTGCCAGCAGCTTGTGGACAGGCCCAGACCAAGAGACCCAGTACTTC. Amino acid sequence: CASSLWTGPDQETQYF. Full variable domain (missing parts from reference TRBV5-4 and TRBJ2-5): ETGVTQSPTHLIKTRGQQVTLRCSSQSGHNTVSWYQQALGQGPQFIFQYYREEENGRGNFPPRFSGLQFPNYSSELNVNALELDDSALYLCASSLWTGPDQETQYFGPGTRLLVL.